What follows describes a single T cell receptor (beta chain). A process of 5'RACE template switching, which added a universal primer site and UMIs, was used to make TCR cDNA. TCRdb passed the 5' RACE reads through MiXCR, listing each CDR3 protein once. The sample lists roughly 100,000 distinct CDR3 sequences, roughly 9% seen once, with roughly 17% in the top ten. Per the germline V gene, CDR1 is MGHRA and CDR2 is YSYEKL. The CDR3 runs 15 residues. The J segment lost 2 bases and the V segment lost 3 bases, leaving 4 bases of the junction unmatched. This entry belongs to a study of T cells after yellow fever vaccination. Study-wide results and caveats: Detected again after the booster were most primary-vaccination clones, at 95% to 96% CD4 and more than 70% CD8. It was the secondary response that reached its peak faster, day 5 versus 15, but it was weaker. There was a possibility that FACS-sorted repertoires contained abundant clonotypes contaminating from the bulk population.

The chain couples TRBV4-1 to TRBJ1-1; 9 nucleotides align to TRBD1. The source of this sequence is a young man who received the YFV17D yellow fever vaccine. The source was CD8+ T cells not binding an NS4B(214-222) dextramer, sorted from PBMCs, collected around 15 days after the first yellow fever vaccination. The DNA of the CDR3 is TGCGCCAGCAGCCACGACAGGGGGGAAAACACTGAAGCTTTCTTT. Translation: CASSHDRGENTEAFF.